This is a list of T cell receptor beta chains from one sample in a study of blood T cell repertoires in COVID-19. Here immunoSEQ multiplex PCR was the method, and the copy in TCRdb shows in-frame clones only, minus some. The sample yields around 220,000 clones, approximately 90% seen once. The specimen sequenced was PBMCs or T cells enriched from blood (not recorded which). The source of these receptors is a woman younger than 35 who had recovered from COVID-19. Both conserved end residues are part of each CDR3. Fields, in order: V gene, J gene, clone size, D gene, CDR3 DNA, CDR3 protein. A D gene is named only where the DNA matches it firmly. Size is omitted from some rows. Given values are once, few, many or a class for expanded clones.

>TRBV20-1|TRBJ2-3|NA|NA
TGCAGTGCTAGACCCGTGGATACGCAGTATTTT
CSARPVDTQYF
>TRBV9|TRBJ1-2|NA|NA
TGTGCCAGCAGCGTAGCTTCCAACCGGGTGGGTGGCTACACCTTC
CASSVASNRVGGYTF
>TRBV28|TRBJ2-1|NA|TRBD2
TGTGCCAGCAGGTCGGGAGCGGGAGGTGACAATGAGCAGTTCTTC
CASRSGAGGDNEQFF
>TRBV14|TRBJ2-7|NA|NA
TGTGCCAGCAGCCAAGATCTTGACAGACCGTACGAGCAGTACTTC
CASSQDLDRPYEQYF
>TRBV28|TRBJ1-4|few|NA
TGTGCCAGCAGTTTAATCACAGGGTCTGGTGAAAAACTGTTTTTT
CASSLITGSGEKLFF
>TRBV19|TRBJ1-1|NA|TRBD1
TGTGCCAGTAGAAGGACAGGTGTGGCTGAAGCTTTCTTT
CASRRTGVAEAFF
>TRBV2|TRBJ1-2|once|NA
TGTGCCAGCAAAACCCCTCAGGGAGGGCCTAACTATGGCTACACCTTC
CASKTPQGGPNYGYTF
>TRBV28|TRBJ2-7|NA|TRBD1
TGTGCCAGCAGTCCCGGGACAGGGGTCGAGCAGTACTTC
CASSPGTGVEQYF
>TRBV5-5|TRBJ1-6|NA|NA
TGTGCCAGCAGCTCACCGCGGGCGGGACCCTTAAATTCACCCCTCCACTTT
CASSSPRAGPLNSPLHF
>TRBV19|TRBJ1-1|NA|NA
TGTGCCAGTAGTACCCACCAACAGGGGAACACTGAAGCTTTCTTT
CASSTHQQGNTEAFF
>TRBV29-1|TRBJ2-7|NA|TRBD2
TGCAGCGTTGGAGCGGGAGTGGACGAGCAGTACTTC
CSVGAGVDEQYF
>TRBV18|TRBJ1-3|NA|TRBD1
TGTGCCAGCTCACCGTCGGGGACAGCTGGAAACACCATATATTTT
CASSPSGTAGNTIYF
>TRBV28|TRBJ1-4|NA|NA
TGTGCCAGCAGTTCCAGGGGATCCGTTAATGAAAAACTGTTTTTT
CASSSRGSVNEKLFF
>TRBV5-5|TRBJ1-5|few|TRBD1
TGTGCCAGCAGGTGGGGACAGGGTACCAATCAGCCCCAGCATTTT
CASRWGQGTNQPQHF
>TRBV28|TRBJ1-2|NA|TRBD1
TGTGCCAGCAGTCTGGGGACAGGGGGCGCGATAATTTATGGCTACACCTTC
CASSLGTGGAIIYGYTF
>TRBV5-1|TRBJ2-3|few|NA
TGCGCCAGCAGCTTGACTAGCAGTCCCATAGGCACAGATACGCAGTATTTT
CASSLTSSPIGTDTQYF
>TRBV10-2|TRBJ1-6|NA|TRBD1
TGCGCCAGCAGTCTACGGACAGGGCCGGGCGACTCACCCCTCCACTTT
CASSLRTGPGDSPLHF
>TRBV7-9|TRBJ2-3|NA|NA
TGTGCCAGCAGGAAGACAGGCGGGACAGATACGCAGTATTTT
CASRKTGGTDTQYF
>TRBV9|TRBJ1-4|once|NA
TGTGCCAGCAGCGTGGCCGGGGGGTGGGATGAAAAACTGTTTTTT
CASSVAGGWDEKLFF
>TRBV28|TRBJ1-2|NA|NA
TGTGCCAGCAGTCTGTGGGCGGGGTCCGGGCTTGATGGCTACACCTTC
CASSLWAGSGLDGYTF
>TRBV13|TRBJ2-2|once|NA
TGTGCCAGCAGCTTAGTATCGACTGTGACCGGGGAGCTGTTTTTT
CASSLVSTVTGELFF
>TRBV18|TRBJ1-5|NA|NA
TGTGCCAGCTCACCACCAGGAGGGAGCCAAATCCAGCATTTT
CASSPPGGSQIQHF
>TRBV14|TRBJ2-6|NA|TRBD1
TGTGCCAGCAGCCGGGACAGCGGACCCTCTGGGGCCAACGTCCTGACTTTC
CASSRDSGPSGANVLTF
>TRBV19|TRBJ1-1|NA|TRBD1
TGTGCCAGTAGGGAGACAGGGGACACTGAAGCTTTCTTT
CASRETGDTEAFF
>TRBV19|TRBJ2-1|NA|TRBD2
TGTGCCAGTAGCCTCAGCGGGGGGGCCTCCGATGAGCAGTTCTTC
CASSLSGGASDEQFF
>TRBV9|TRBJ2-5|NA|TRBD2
TGTGCCAGCAGCGTAGGGCCCGGGGGGGCTGGGGAGACCCAGTACTTC
CASSVGPGGAGETQYF
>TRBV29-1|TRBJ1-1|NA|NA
TGCAGCGTTGCAAGGGGGAACACTGAAGCTTTCTTT
CSVARGNTEAFF
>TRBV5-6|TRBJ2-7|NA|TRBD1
TGTGCCAGCAGCGCGAGACAGGGGGCGAACGAGCAGTACTTC
CASSARQGANEQYF
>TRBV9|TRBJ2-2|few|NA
TGTGCCAGCAGCGTATCGGGGAAAGACACCGGGGAGCTGTTTTTT
CASSVSGKDTGELFF
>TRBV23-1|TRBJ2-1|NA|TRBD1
TGCGCCAGCAGTCAATCTCGGACAGGATACAATGAGCAGTTCTTC
CASSQSRTGYNEQFF
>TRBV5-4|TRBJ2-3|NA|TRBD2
TGTGCCAGCAGCTCGGGGCTAGCGGGGGGGGAGTATTTT
CASSSGLAGGEYF
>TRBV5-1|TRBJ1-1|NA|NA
TGCGCCAGCAGCTCTCAACAGGTTAGGAACACTGAAGCTTTCTTT
CASSSQQVRNTEAFF